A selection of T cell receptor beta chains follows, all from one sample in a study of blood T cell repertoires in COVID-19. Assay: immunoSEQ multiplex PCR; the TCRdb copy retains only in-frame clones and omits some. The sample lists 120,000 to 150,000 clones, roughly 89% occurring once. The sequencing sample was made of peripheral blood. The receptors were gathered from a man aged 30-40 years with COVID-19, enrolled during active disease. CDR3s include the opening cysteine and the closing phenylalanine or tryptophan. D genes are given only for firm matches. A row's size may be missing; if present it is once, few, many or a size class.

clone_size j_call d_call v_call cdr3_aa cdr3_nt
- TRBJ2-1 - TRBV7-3 CASSLTSSYNEQFF TGTGCCAGCAGCTTAACTAGCTCCTACAATGAGCAGTTCTTC
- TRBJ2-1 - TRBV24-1 CATSDFPSSHEQFF TGTGCCACCAGTGATTTTCCCTCAAGCCATGAGCAGTTCTTC
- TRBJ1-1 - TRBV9 CASSLGGQNTEAFF TGTGCCAGCAGCCTAGGCGGGCAGAACACTGAAGCTTTCTTT
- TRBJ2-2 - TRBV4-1 CASSLGSNPGAGELFF TGCGCCAGCAGCCTTGGGAGCAACCCGGGTGCCGGGGAGCTGTTTTTT
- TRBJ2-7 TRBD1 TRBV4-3 CASSQSGTGGYEQYF TGCGCCAGCAGCCAATCCGGGACAGGGGGTTACGAGCAGTACTTC
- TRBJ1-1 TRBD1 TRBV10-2 CASSETGGSMVAFF TGCGCCAGCAGTGAGACAGGGGGCTCTATGGTAGCTTTCTTT
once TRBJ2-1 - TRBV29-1 CSGGLNNEQFF TGCAGCGGAGGACTCAACAATGAGCAGTTCTTC
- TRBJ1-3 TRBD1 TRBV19 CASKSTTGTFGNTIYF TGTGCCAGTAAATCGACGACAGGGACTTTTGGAAACACCATATATTTT
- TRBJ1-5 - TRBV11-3 CASSPVAQPQHF TGTGCCAGCAGCCCTGTGGCCCAGCCCCAGCATTTT
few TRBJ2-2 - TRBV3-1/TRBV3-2 CASSQDNTGGSTGELFF TGTGCCAGCAGCCAAGATAATACAGGAGGGAGCACCGGGGAGCTGTTTTTT
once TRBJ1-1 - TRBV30 CAWSVQGSEAFF TGTGCCTGGAGTGTACAGGGCAGTGAAGCTTTCTTT
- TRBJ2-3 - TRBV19 CASSLSTDTQYF TGTGCCAGTAGTCTTTCCACAGATACGCAGTATTTT
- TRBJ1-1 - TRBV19 CASTPRWNTEAFF TGTGCCAGTACTCCGCGGTGGAACACTGAAGCTTTCTTT
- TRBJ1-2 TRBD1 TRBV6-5 CASSQPTGSEGYTF TGTGCCAGCAGTCAACCGACAGGGTCGGAGGGCTACACCTTC
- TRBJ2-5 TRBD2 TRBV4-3 CASSQSREGLETQYF TGCGCCAGCAGCCAATCACGGGAGGGCTTGGAGACCCAGTACTTC
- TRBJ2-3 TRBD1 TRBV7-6 CASSSIGQARTDTQYF TGTGCCAGCAGCTCCATCGGACAGGCAAGAACAGATACGCAGTATTTT
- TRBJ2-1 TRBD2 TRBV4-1 CASSQATSGSYNEQFF TGCGCCAGCAGCCAGGCGACTAGCGGCTCCTACAATGAGCAGTTCTTC
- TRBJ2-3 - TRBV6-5 CASSYSKRDTQYF TGTGCCAGCAGTTACTCGAAGAGGGATACGCAGTATTTT
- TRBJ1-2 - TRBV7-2 CASSLGRGGYTF TGTGCCAGCAGCTTGGGCCGGGGGGGCTACACCTTC
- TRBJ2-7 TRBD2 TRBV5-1 CASSLASGRKNEQYF TGCGCCAGCAGCTTGGCTAGCGGGAGAAAGAACGAGCAGTACTTC
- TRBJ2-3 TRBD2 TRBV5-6 CASTPLTSGRGRTQYF TGTGCCAGCACCCCGTTGACTAGCGGGAGAGGGCGTACGCAGTATTTT
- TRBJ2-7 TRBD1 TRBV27 CASMGQGRSYEQYF TGTGCCAGCATGGGACAGGGGCGGTCCTACGAGCAGTACTTC
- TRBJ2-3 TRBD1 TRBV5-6 CASSPRTGRDTQYF TGTGCCAGCAGCCCGAGGACAGGGAGGGATACGCAGTATTTT
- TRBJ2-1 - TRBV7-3 CASSLMVGGTGNEQFF TGTGCCAGCAGCTTAATGGTCGGCGGGACGGGCAATGAGCAGTTCTTC
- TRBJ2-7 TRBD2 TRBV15 CATSRASSGSYEQYF TGTGCCACCAGCAGAGCCTCTAGCGGGAGTTACGAGCAGTACTTC
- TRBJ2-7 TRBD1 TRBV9 CASSAGGQGLSYEQYF TGTGCCAGCAGCGCTGGCGGACAGGGATTAAGCTACGAGCAGTACTTC
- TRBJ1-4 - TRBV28 CASRPPREKLFF TGTGCCAGCAGACCTCCGAGGGAAAAACTGTTTTTT
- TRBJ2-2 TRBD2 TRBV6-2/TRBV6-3 CASSYFSGTGELFF TGTGCCAGCAGTTATTTTAGCGGGACCGGGGAGCTGTTTTTT
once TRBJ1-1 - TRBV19 CASSIVLINTEAFF TGTGCCAGTAGTATAGTCCTTATCAACACTGAAGCTTTCTTT
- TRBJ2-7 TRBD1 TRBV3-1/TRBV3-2 CASSPTGASEQYF TGTGCCAGCAGCCCGACAGGGGCAAGCGAGCAGTACTTC
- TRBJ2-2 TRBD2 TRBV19 CASSIDSGRATTGELFF TGTGCCAGTAGTATAGATAGCGGGAGGGCCACCACCGGGGAGCTGTTTTTT
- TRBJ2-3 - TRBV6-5 CAARSTDTQYF TGTGCCGCGCGGAGCACAGATACGCAGTATTTT
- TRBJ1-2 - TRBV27 CASSLEGAGYGYTF TGTGCCAGCAGTTTAGAAGGGGCTGGATATGGCTACACCTTC
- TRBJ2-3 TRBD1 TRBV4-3 CASSQERGQGRNTQYF TGCGCCAGCAGCCAAGAAAGGGGACAGGGTAGAAATACGCAGTATTTT
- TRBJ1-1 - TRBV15 CATSRTNRALNTEAFF TGTGCCACCAGCAGAACAAACAGGGCCCTGAACACTGAAGCTTTCTTT
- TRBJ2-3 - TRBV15 CAISRGGAGDTQYF TGTGCCATCAGCAGAGGTGGGGCCGGAGATACGCAGTATTTT
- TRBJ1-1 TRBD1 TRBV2 CASRIGQGNTEAFF TGTGCCAGCAGGATCGGACAGGGGAACACTGAAGCTTTCTTT
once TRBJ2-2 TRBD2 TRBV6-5 CAISGGNTGELFF TGTGCCATTAGCGGGGGAAACACCGGGGAGCTGTTTTTT
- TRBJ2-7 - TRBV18 CASSPNRDDEQYF TGTGCCAGCTCACCAAACAGGGACGACGAGCAGTACTTC
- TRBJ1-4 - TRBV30 CAWRSRSTNEKLFF TGTGCCTGGAGATCCCGTTCAACTAATGAAAAACTGTTTTTT
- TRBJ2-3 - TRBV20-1 CSASRLGSTDTQYF TGCAGTGCTAGTAGGCTAGGTAGCACAGATACGCAGTATTTT
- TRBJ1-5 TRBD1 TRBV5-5 CASSLAGQGANQPQHF TGTGCCAGCAGCTTGGCGGGACAGGGGGCAAATCAGCCCCAGCATTTT
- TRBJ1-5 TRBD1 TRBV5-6 CASSFWLGTAENQPQHF TGTGCCAGCAGTTTCTGGCTGGGGACAGCAGAAAATCAGCCCCAGCATTTT
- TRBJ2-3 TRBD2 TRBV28 CASSPHLLLAGEPDTQYF TGTGCCAGCAGTCCTCATCTCTTACTAGCGGGAGAGCCAGATACGCAGTATTTT
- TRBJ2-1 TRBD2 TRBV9 CASSVGGGASGSSEQFF TGTGCCAGCAGCGTAGGAGGGGGGGCTAGCGGGAGTAGTGAGCAGTTCTTC
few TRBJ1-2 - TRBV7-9 CASSLAQAGHYGYTF TGTGCCAGCAGCTTAGCGCAGGCGGGCCACTATGGCTACACCTTC
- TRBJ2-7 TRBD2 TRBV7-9 CASSLGLAGLLSYEQYF TGTGCCAGCAGCTTAGGTCTAGCGGGATTGCTCTCCTACGAGCAGTACTTC
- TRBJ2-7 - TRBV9 CASSKGPDNEQYF TGTGCCAGCAGCAAAGGCCCGGACAACGAGCAGTACTTC
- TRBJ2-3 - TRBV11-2 CASSLGVSTDTQYF TGTGCCAGCAGCTTAGGCGTGAGCACAGATACGCAGTATTTT
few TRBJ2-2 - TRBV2 CASSENSPGNTGELFF TGTGCCAGCAGTGAAAATTCGCCGGGAAACACCGGGGAGCTGTTTTTT
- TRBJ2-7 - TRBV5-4 CASSLRGPLPEQYF TGTGCCAGCAGCTTGAGGGGTCCGTTGCCTGAGCAGTACTTC
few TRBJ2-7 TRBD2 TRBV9 CASSVTSGSSHEQYF TGTGCCAGCAGCGTTACTAGCGGGAGTTCCCACGAGCAGTACTTC
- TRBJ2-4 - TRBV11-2 CASSLVPIGNIQYF TGTGCCAGCAGCTTAGTCCCGATCGGGAACATTCAGTACTTC
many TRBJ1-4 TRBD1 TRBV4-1 CASSQAGTGDEKLFF TGCGCCAGCAGCCAGGCCGGGACAGGGGATGAAAAACTGTTTTTT
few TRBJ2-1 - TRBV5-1 CASSFNVRNEQFF TGCGCCAGCAGCTTTAACGTCCGGAATGAGCAGTTCTTC
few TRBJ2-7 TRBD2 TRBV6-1 CASSEEGGLARAGQYF TGTGCCAGCAGTGAGGAGGGGGGACTAGCGAGAGCAGGGCAGTACTTC
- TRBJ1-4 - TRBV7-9 CASSLSASRGEKLFF TGTGCCAGCAGCTTATCGGCTTCCAGAGGGGAAAAACTGTTTTTT
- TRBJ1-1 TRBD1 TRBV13 CASSSGTGGAFF TGTGCCAGCAGCTCCGGGACAGGCGGCGCTTTCTTT